This TCR beta chain was recorded in a study of cytomegalovirus exposure and HLA in healthy donors. The overall study: A later analysis reported the 90 to 150 validation repertoires used the same platform as the approximately 660 first-cohort repertoires. Study-wide findings and caveats: The study designated about 160 TCR beta chains cytomegalovirus-associated. CMV antigen specificity was confirmed in vitro for a few CMV-associated chains.

Regarding this clone: What it recognizes is unknown.

Libraries were prepared by immunoSEQ multiplex PCR; TCRdb keeps only in-frame clonotypes and omits some of them. The sample lists under 200,000 clones; 85% to 90% were seen once. Trimming left V 5 bases short and J 4 bases short, with 9 bases between. Germline V gives CDR1 SEHNR, CDR2 FQNEAQ (reference sequence). CDR3 length equals 12 residues. This chain connects TRBV7-9 to TRBJ2-7, with a tentative D call TRBD1 (7 bases). This receptor was identified in a woman aged 30 to 39 in good health and CMV-seronegative. Input material: PBMCs. CDR3 nucleotide sequence: TGTGCCAGCAGCCAGGGGGGTTACGAGCAGTACTTC. Translating gives CASSQGGYEQYF.